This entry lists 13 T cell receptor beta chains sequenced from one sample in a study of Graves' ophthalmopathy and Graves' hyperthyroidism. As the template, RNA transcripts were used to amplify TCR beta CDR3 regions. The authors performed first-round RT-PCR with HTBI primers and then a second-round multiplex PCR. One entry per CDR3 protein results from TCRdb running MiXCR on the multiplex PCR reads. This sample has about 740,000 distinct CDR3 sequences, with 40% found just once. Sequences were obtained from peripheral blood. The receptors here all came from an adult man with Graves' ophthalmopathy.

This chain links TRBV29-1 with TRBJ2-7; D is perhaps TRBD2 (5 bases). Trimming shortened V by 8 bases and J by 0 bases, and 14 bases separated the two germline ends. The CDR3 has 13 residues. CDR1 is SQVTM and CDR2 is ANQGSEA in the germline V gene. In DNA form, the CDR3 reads TGCAGCCCTTTTTCGGGGAGCTCCTACGAGCAGTACTTC. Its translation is CSPFSGSSYEQYF.

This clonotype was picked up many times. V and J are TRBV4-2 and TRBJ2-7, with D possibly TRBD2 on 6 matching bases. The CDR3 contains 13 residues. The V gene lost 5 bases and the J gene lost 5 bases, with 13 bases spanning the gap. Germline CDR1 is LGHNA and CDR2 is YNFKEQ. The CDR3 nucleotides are TGTGCCAGCAGCTCGGTCCAGCGGGACGAGCAGTACTTC. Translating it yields CASSSVQRDEQYF.

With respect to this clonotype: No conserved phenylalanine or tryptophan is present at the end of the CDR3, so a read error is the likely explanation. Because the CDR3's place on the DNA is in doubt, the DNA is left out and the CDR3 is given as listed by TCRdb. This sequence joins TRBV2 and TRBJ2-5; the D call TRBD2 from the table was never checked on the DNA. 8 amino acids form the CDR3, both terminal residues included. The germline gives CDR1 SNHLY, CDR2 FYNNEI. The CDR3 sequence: CASSLWTS.

The CDR3 loop reads CSAPWQGDSPLHF. The CDR3 bases are TGCAGTGCTCCTTGGCAGGGAGATTCACCCCTCCACTTT. The J gene is TRBJ1-6, the V gene TRBV20-1; tentative D call: TRBD1 (5 bases). V lost 5 bases and J lost 8, with 13 bases in between. The CDR3 spans 13 residues. Germline CDR1 and CDR2: DFQATT and SNEGSKA (reference sequence).

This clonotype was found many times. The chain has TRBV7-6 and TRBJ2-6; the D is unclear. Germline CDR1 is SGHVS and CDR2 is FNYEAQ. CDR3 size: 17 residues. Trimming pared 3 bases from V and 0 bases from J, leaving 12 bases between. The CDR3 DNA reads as TGTGCCAGCAGCTTGAGATTTAGGGACTCTGGGGCCAACGTCCTGACTTTC. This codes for CASSLRFRDSGANVLTF.

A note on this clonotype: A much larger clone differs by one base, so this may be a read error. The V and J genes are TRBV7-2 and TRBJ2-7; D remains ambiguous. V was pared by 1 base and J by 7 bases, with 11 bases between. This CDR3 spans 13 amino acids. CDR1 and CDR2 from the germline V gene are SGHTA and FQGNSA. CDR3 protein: CASSLDAVGEQYF. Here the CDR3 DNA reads TGTGCCAGCAGCTTAGACGCGGTGGGGGAGCAGTACTTC.

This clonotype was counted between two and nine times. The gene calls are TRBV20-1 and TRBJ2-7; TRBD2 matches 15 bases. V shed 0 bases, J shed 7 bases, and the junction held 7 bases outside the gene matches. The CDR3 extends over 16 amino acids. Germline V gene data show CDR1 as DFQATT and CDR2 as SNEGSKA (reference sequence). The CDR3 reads CSARERGLAGGREQYF. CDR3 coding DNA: TGCAGTGCTAGAGAGCGGGGACTAGCGGGGGGCCGGGAGCAGTACTTC.

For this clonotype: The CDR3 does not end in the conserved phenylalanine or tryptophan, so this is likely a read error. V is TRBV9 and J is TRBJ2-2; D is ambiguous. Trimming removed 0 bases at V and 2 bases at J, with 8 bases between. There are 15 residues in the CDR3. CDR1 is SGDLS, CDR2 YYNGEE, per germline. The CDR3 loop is CASSVDQSNTGELFL. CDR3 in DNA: TGTGCCAGCAGCGTAGACCAGTCTAACACCGGGGAGCTGTTTCTT.

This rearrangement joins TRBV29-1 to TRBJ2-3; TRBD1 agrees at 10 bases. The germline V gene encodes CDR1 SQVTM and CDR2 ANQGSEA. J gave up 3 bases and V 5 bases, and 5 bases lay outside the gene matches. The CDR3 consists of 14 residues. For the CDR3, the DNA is TGCAGCGTTTCGACAGGGGGCACGACAGATACGCAGTATTTT. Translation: CSVSTGGTTDTQYF.

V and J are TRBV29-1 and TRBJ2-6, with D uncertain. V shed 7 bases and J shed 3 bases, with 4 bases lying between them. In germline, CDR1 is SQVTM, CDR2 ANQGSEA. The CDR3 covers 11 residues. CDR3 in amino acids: CSGGGANVLTF. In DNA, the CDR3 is TGCAGCGGAGGTGGGGCCAACGTCCTGACTTTC.

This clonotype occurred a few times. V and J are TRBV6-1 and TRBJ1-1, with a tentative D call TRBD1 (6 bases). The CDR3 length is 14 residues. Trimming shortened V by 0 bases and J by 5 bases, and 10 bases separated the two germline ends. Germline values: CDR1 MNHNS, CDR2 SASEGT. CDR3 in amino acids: CASSEARQGTEAFF. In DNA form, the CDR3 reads TGTGCCAGCAGTGAAGCGCGTCAGGGGACTGAAGCTTTCTTT.

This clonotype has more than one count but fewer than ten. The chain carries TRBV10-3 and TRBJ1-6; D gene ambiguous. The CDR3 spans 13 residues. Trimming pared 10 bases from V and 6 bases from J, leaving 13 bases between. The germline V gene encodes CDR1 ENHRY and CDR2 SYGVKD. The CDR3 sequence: CASRITGNSPLHF. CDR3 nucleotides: TGTGCCAGCAGAATCACGGGTAATTCACCCCTCCACTTT.

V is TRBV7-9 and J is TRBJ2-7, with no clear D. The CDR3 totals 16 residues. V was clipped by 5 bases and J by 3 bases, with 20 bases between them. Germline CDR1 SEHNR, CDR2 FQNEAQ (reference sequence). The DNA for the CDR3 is TGTGCCAGCAGCCCAGAGATTCCGACGGATTACTACGAGCAGTACTTC. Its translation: CASSPEIPTDYYEQYF. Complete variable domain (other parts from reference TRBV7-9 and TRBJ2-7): DTGVSQNPRHKITKRGQNVTFRCDPISEHNRLYWYRQTLGQGPEFLTYFQNEAQLEKSRLLSDRFSAERPKGSFSTLEIQRTEQGDSAMYLCASSPEIPTDYYEQYFGPGTRLTVT.